This T cell receptor (beta chain) was recovered during a study of T cells in women clearing cervical HPV infection. Whole-study results and caveats: CIN3+ cases had significantly higher TCR richness than controls; evenness did not differ.

The CDR3 is 14 residues long. Germline V lookup: CDR1 DFQATT, CDR2 SNEGSKA (reference sequence). The junction had 8 bases not matched to a gene; V was cut back by 5 bases and J by 3 bases. The protocol was immunoSEQ multiplex PCR, while the TCRdb copy is restricted to in-frame clones and leaves out a portion. This sample's table reports 25,000 to 35,000 clones. Points on this clone: Its antigen is still unknown. The read ends 3 residues before the CDR3 terminus; that terminus is restored from the germline J gene.

The clonotype comes from a woman between 18 and 70 years old with a cervical HPV16 infection that either progressed to CIN3+ or cleared (not recorded which). The sequenced sample was blood buffy coat. The J gene is TRBJ1-2, the V gene TRBV20-1; 8 positions agree with TRBD1. The part of the CDR3 DNA that was read is TGCAGTGCTCCCCGGCAGGGGGCTGACTATGGC. Its protein is CSAPRQGADYG. The whole CDR3 region reads CSAPRQGADYGYTF.